This T cell receptor (beta chain) was retrieved from a study of blood T cell repertoires in COVID-19. Recruits, aged roughly 18 to 100 years, lived in some 25 US areas. The trim removed 0 bases at V and 6 bases at J, leaving 4 bases unmatched. This CDR3 has 15 residues. Germline V lookup: CDR1 LGHNT, CDR2 FRNRAP. Original data processing: Amplification of reference gene primers provided the estimated nucleated cell counts. Generated by immunoSEQ multiplex PCR, the TCRdb table keeps only in-frame clones and is missing some. V, J and clone size reflect that table, while D and trimming were determined from the DNA. The repertoire includes some 260,000 clones, 75% to 90% of them detected once, and just under 9% sits in the top ten.

The source of this sequence is a man in his forties who had recovered from COVID-19. The genes are TRBV12-5 and TRBJ2-5; 10 nucleotides match TRBD1. Sequenced sample: PBMCs or T cells enriched from blood (not recorded which). The CDR3 DNA sequence: TGTGCTAGTGGTTTGGTACGGGACAGGGGAAAGACCCAGTACTTC. This codes for CASGLVRDRGKTQYF.